These 32 T cell receptor beta chains originate from one sample sequenced in a study of early T cells in non-severe SARS-CoV-2 infection. In TCRdb, the 5' RACE reads were re-called with MiXCR into one record per CDR3 protein. The table has 35,000 to 55,000 distinct CDR3 sequences, about 23% seen once. The sequences come from whole blood, collected at baseline. These receptors were taken from an adult who was a healthcare worker with PCR-confirmed SARS-CoV-2 infection or an uninfected control (not recorded which).

The chain is built from TRBV5-4 and TRBJ1-3; D gene unclear. The CDR3 consists of 12 residues. Looked up from germline, CDR1 is SGHNT and CDR2 is YYREEE (reference sequence). Between the trimmed V and J ends, which lost 2 bases and 3 bases, there was a span of 3 bases. The CDR3 here is CASSFDGNTIYF. The CDR3 coding sequence is TGTGCCAGCAGCTTCGATGGAAACACCATATATTTT.

This clonotype occurred a few times. The CDR3 reads CASSPRGHSNQPQHF. The CDR3 nucleotides are TGTGCCAGTAGTCCCCGCGGCCATAGCAATCAGCCCCAGCATTTT. The V and J genes are TRBV19 and TRBJ1-5; D gene uncertain. The CDR3 loop spans 15 amino acids. V was shortened by 5 bases and J by 0 bases, with 11 bases between the two germline ends. Germline V gene data show CDR1 as LNHDA and CDR2 as SQIVND (reference sequence). Supplemented by reference TRBV19 and TRBJ1-5, the full variable domain reads DGGITQSPKYLFRKEGQNVTLSCEQNLNHDAMYWYRQDPGQGLRLIYYSQIVNDFQKGDIAEGYSVSREKKESFPLTVTSAQKNPTAFYLCASSPRGHSNQPQHFGDGTRLSIL.

This clonotype was observed a handful of times. The chain has TRBV18 and TRBJ1-4, with unresolved D. Trimming removed 2 bases from V and 8 bases from J, with 9 bases in between. Germline V gene sequence: CDR1 KGHSH, CDR2 LQKENI. The CDR3 has 13 residues. The CDR3 bases are TGTGCCAGCTCACCAACGTCCGGGGAAAAACTGTTTTTT. This sequence encodes CASSPTSGEKLFF.

The J gene is TRBJ2-3, the V gene TRBV7-9; the match to TRBD2 covers 7 bases. Germline V gene sequence: CDR1 SEHNR, CDR2 FQNEAQ (reference sequence). V dropped 5 bases and J dropped 2; count of bases not matched to a gene: 10. This CDR3 comprises 16 residues. CDR3 amino acids: CASSPPKRGVTDTQYF. The CDR3 DNA is TGTGCCAGCAGCCCTCCAAAGCGGGGAGTCACAGATACGCAGTATTTT.

This clonotype was recorded many times. J is TRBJ2-3 and V is TRBV5-1, with D perhaps TRBD2 (7 bases). There are 15 residues in the CDR3. Trimming shortened V by 0 bases and J by 4 bases, and 12 bases separated the two germline ends. Germline V gene sequence: CDR1 SGHRS, CDR2 YFSETQ. CDR3 sequence (DNA): TGCGCCAGCAGCTTGGATGGGGGGGCCGCAGATACGCAGTATTTT. It specifies CASSLDGGAADTQYF. Full variable domain (rest looked up from reference TRBV5-1 and TRBJ2-3): KAGVTQTPRYLIKTRGQQVTLSCSPISGHRSVSWYQQTPGQGLQFLFEYFSETQRNKGNFPGRFSGRQFSNSRSEMNVSTLELGDSALYLCASSLDGGAADTQYFGPGTRLTVL.

This clonotype showed up just a few times. The rearrangement uses TRBV6-1 and TRBJ2-5; no reliable D call. The germline V and J ends were trimmed by 1 base and 1 base, with 7 bases remaining between them. Germline-derived CDR1 and CDR2 are MNHNS and SASEGT. CDR3 length: 14 residues. The CDR3 coding sequence is TGTGCCAGCAGTGAAGGTGGCAGCCAAGAGACCCAGTACTTC. Protein sequence: CASSEGGSQETQYF.

The table lists this clonotype with a few counts. J is TRBJ2-2 and V is TRBV5-1; tentatively, D is TRBD2 (5 bases). Between the trimmed V and J ends, which lost 1 base and 3 bases, there was a span of 10 bases. CDR3 length equals 15 residues. Germline V CDR1 and CDR2: SGHRS, YFSETQ. CDR3 DNA: TGCGCCAGCAGCTTGACGGGAATTTACACCGGGGAGCTGTTTTTT. This translates into CASSLTGIYTGELFF.

This clonotype has just a few counts. The chain joins TRBV12-3 or TRBV12-4 to TRBJ1-3; no reliable D call. This CDR3 has 14 amino acids. Trimming removed 6 bases at V and 1 base at J, with 10 bases between. CDR3 residues: CASSPGLSGNTIYF. CDR3 bases: TGTGCCAGCAGCCCAGGTCTATCTGGAAACACCATATATTTT.

The CDR3 region is CASSIDPPTQSNQPQHF. The CDR3 DNA reads as TGTGCCAGTAGTATAGATCCCCCGACACAGAGCAATCAGCCCCAGCATTTT. This chain connects TRBV19 to TRBJ1-5; D gene unclear. Germline V gene sequence: CDR1 LNHDA, CDR2 SQIVND (reference sequence). V was shortened by 0 bases and J by 1 base, with 13 bases between the two germline ends. The CDR3 contains 17 residues.

This clonotype was seen more than once but under ten times. The V and J genes are TRBV4-2 and TRBJ2-3, with TRBD1 matching over 8 bases. Per the germline V gene, CDR1 is LGHNA and CDR2 is YNFKEQ. With V trimmed by 1 base and J by 1 base, 1 base remained unmatched. The CDR3 length is 15 residues. The CDR3 spells CASSQAQGGTDTQYF. The CDR3 DNA is TGTGCCAGCAGCCAAGCACAGGGGGGCACAGATACGCAGTATTTT.

This clonotype showed up many times. The V and J genes are TRBV29-1 and TRBJ1-1; possible D gene TRBD1, 6 bases. The V gene lost 5 bases and the J gene lost 7 bases, with 14 bases spanning the gap. Per germline, CDR1 SQVTM and CDR2 ANQGSEA. This CDR3 spans 12 amino acids. CDR3 sequence (DNA): TGCAGCGTTTTACAGGGAAGTCATGAAGCTTTCTTT. This encodes CSVLQGSHEAFF. The whole variable domain, filled in from reference TRBV29-1 and TRBJ1-1, reads SAVISQKPSRDICQRGTSLTIQCQVDSQVTMMFWYRQQPGQSLTLIATANQGSEATYESGFVIDKFPISRPNLTFSTLTVSNMSPEDSSIYLCSVLQGSHEAFFGQGTRLTVV.

The genes are TRBV9 and TRBJ2-1, with 7 bases that match TRBD1. V lost 3 bases and J lost 4; bases outside the gene matches: 7. The CDR3 has 15 amino acids. Germline CDR1 is SGDLS and CDR2 is YYNGEE. CDR3 DNA sequence: TGTGCCAGCAGCGCAGGGACAGAGACTTACAATGAGCAGTTCTTC. Protein sequence: CASSAGTETYNEQFF.

This chain's CDR3 is CASSDGGLAGRPDTQYF. The CDR3 DNA reads as TGTGCCAGCAGTGATGGGGGCCTGGCGGGGAGGCCAGATACGCAGTATTTT. The chain combines TRBV2 with TRBJ2-3; D may be TRBD1 or TRBD2 (6 bases each). Trimming shortened V by 3 bases and J by 4 bases, and 20 bases separated the two germline ends. The CDR3 covers 17 residues. The germline V gene has CDR1 SNHLY and CDR2 FYNNEI.

V usage is TRBV4-1 and J usage is TRBJ2-5; D call uncertain. CDR1 MGHRA and CDR2 YSYEKL come from the germline V gene. With 0 bases removed from V and 5 bases from J, the gap between germline ends came to 16 bases. The CDR3 contains 16 residues. DNA for the CDR3: TGCGCCAGCAGCCAAGAAGGCAGATTCGCGGCGGAGACCCAGTACTTC. Translation: CASSQEGRFAAETQYF.

V gene TRBV5-1 combines with J gene TRBJ2-3; 8 nucleotides line up with TRBD2. J was trimmed by 3 bases and V by 5 bases; bases with no gene match: 2. The CDR3 loop spans 13 amino acids. Looked up from germline, CDR1 is SGHRS and CDR2 is YFSETQ. DNA of the CDR3: TGCGCCAGCAGGACTAGCGATACAGATACGCAGTATTTT. Amino acid sequence: CASRTSDTDTQYF.

CDR3 sequence: CASSPTGDRVLSGYTF. CDR3 coding DNA: TGTGCCAGCAGCCCGACCGGGGACAGGGTGCTTTCTGGCTACACCTTC. The chain couples TRBV3-1 to TRBJ1-2; 9 positions agree with TRBD1. The germline V gene has CDR1 LGHDT and CDR2 YNNKEL (reference sequence). This CDR3 has 16 amino acids. V lost 4 bases, J lost 7 bases, and 13 bases stayed unmatched.

This clonotype was observed a handful of times. This sequence joins TRBV18 and TRBJ1-3; D is possibly TRBD1 (6 bases). The germline V gene has CDR1 KGHSH and CDR2 LQKENI. The V gene lost 2 bases and the J gene lost 7 bases, with 15 bases spanning the gap. CDR3 length: 15 amino acids. CDR3 in amino acids: CASSPSAPGVNTIYF. CDR3 nucleotide sequence: TGTGCCAGCTCACCATCTGCGCCAGGGGTGAACACCATATATTTT. The whole variable domain, remainder taken from reference TRBV18 and TRBJ1-3, is NAGVMQNPRHLVRRRGQEARLRCSPMKGHSHVYWYRQLPEEGLKFMVYLQKENIIDESGMPKERFSAEFPKEGPSILRIQQVVRGDSAAYFCASSPSAPGVNTIYFGEGSWLTVV.

This clonotype was counted a few times. The chain is built from TRBV7-6 and TRBJ2-5; 15 bases are shared with TRBD2. Trimming at V came to 3 bases and at J to 1 base, leaving 3 bases not matched to a gene. Germline assignment: CDR1 SGHVS and CDR2 FNYEAQ. The CDR3 runs 17 residues. Here the CDR3 DNA reads TGTGCCAGCAGCTTCCAGGGACTAGCGGGGGGCCAAGAGACCCAGTACTTC. This gives the protein CASSFQGLAGGQETQYF.

This clonotype was detected a few times. The chain has TRBV7-9 and TRBJ1-1; maybe TRBD1 (6 bases). Trimming shortened V by 2 bases and J by 4 bases, and 23 bases separated the two germline ends. Germline CDR1 reads SEHNR; CDR2 reads FQNEAQ (reference sequence). The CDR3 extends over 18 amino acids. The DNA of the CDR3 is TGTGCCAGCAGCTTACCCGCTACCTGGGACACGGCGAGCACTGAAGCTTTCTTT. This gives the protein CASSLPATWDTASTEAFF.

This clonotype was counted at least ten times. V and J are TRBV4-2 and TRBJ1-5; no reliable D call. The V end was cut by 5 bases, the J end by 0 bases, with 5 bases between. Germline loops: CDR1 LGHNA, CDR2 YNFKEQ. CDR3 length: 13 amino acids. In DNA form, the CDR3 reads TGTGCCAGCAGCGGCACTAGCAATCAGCCCCAGCATTTT. As protein: CASSGTSNQPQHF.

This clonotype has at least ten counts. The rearrangement links TRBV5-6 to TRBJ2-2, with D uncertain. Trimming removed 5 bases at V and 1 base at J, with 12 bases between. CDR3 length: 15 amino acids. Germline V CDR1 and CDR2: SGHDT, YYEEEE. The chain's CDR3 is CASSPRQVNTGELFF. CDR3 nucleotides: TGTGCCAGCAGTCCACGGCAGGTGAACACCGGGGAGCTGTTTTTT. Using reference TRBV5-6 and TRBJ2-2 for the parts outside the CDR3, the full variable domain is DAGVTQSPTHLIKTRGQQVTLRCSPKSGHDTVSWYQQALGQGPQFIFQYYEEEERQRGNFPDRFSGHQFPNYSSELNVNALLLGDSALYLCASSPRQVNTGELFFGEGSRLTVL.

The J gene is TRBJ2-5, the V gene TRBV7-9; unclear D gene. The V end lost 2 bases, the J end lost 5 bases, and 15 bases lay between the germline ends. CDR1 is SEHNR and CDR2 is FQNEAQ in the germline V gene (reference sequence). The CDR3 sequence is 15 residues long. As DNA, the CDR3 is TGTGCCAGCAGCTTAATCAGACGGACGGAGGAGACCCAGTACTTC. Translation: CASSLIRRTEETQYF.

This clonotype occurred a few times. The chain couples TRBV12-3 or TRBV12-4 to TRBJ2-5; D is perhaps TRBD1 (7 bases). V was cut by 4 bases and J by 5 bases, with 17 bases left in between. This CDR3 is 15 amino acids long. DNA for the CDR3: TGTGCCAGCAGTTCACCCTCCCAGGGGGGCGAGACCCAGTACTTC. This translates into CASSSPSQGGETQYF.

This chain links TRBV14 with TRBJ2-1; D not certain. The CDR3 has 14 residues. V was clipped by 4 bases and J by 8 bases, with 15 bases between them. Germline assignment: CDR1 SGHDN and CDR2 FVKESK. CDR3 sequence: CASSRPRSFDEQFF. CDR3 DNA sequence: TGTGCCAGCAGCCGCCCCCGTTCGTTCGATGAGCAGTTCTTC.

This clonotype was seen at least ten times. The rearrangement links TRBV5-1 to TRBJ2-5; D possibly matches TRBD1 or TRBD2 (5 bases each). This CDR3 is 14 amino acids long. Trimming removed 0 bases at V and 5 bases at J, with 11 bases between. Germline V gives CDR1 SGHRS, CDR2 YFSETQ. Written as DNA, the CDR3 is TGCGCCAGCAGCTTGGTCGGGGCCGAGGAGACCCAGTACTTC. Its protein is CASSLVGAEETQYF.

The J gene is TRBJ2-5, the V gene TRBV7-9, with 11 bases fitting TRBD2. Germline V gene data show CDR1 as SEHNR and CDR2 as FQNEAQ (reference sequence). The CDR3 is 16 residues long. J gave up 4 bases and V 3 bases, and 7 bases lay outside the gene matches. CDR3 region: CASSFRLAGPLETQYF. CDR3 coding DNA: TGTGCCAGCAGCTTTCGACTAGCGGGGCCTCTAGAGACCCAGTACTTC.

This clonotype has just a few counts. V and J are TRBV2 and TRBJ1-4; D unresolved. The CDR3 has 13 amino acids. Germline V CDR1 and CDR2: SNHLY, FYNNEI. Trimming pared 7 bases from V and 5 bases from J, leaving 11 bases between. For the CDR3, the DNA is TGTGCCAGCAAGTATAGTCGGAATGAAAAACTGTTTTTT. It is translated as CASKYSRNEKLFF. The complete variable domain, with remaining parts taken from reference TRBV2 and TRBJ1-4, reads EPEVTQTPSHQVTQMGQEVILRCVPISNHLYFYWYRQILGQKVEFLVSFYNNEISEKSEIFDDQFSVERPDGSNFTLKIRSTKLEDSAMYFCASKYSRNEKLFFGSGTQLSVL.

The genes are TRBV7-9 and TRBJ2-1; TRBD2 agrees at 14 bases. Losses at the gene ends were 5 bases for V and 0 bases for J; bases not matched to a gene: 9. Germline V lookup: CDR1 SEHNR, CDR2 FQNEAQ (reference sequence). The CDR3 sequence is 19 residues long. The CDR3 sequence is CASSLGTSGGRVSYNEQFF. CDR3 nucleotides: TGTGCCAGCAGCCTAGGGACTAGCGGGGGCCGCGTCTCCTACAATGAGCAGTTCTTC.

This clonotype has a handful of counts. The rearrangement uses TRBV27 and TRBJ2-5; D gene ambiguous. Germline V lookup: CDR1 MNHEY, CDR2 SMNVEV (reference sequence). The CDR3 spans 11 residues. The germline V and J ends were trimmed by 4 bases and 5 bases, with 5 bases remaining between them. CDR3 amino acids: CASSSMETQYF. CDR3 DNA: TGTGCCAGCAGTTCCATGGAGACCCAGTACTTC.

CDR3 protein: CASSAPGRRVNEQFF. Here the CDR3 DNA reads TGTGCCAGCAGCGCCCCCGGGCGGAGGGTCAATGAGCAGTTCTTC. V and J are TRBV9 and TRBJ2-1, with a weak D call TRBD2 (6 bases). The CDR3 length is 15 residues. Germline assignment: CDR1 SGDLS and CDR2 YYNGEE. Trimming left V 3 bases short and J 6 bases short, with 16 bases between. Full variable domain (missing parts from reference TRBV9 and TRBJ2-1): DSGVTQTPKHLITATGQRVTLRCSPRSGDLSVYWYQQSLDQGLQFLIQYYNGEERAKGNILERFSAQQFPDLHSELNLSSLELGDSALYFCASSAPGRRVNEQFFGPGTRLTVL.

This chain links TRBV6-1 with TRBJ1-5; the D gene is possibly TRBD1 (6 bases). The V end was cut by 3 bases, the J end by 8 bases, with 14 bases between. Germline V gives CDR1 MNHNS, CDR2 SASEGT. This CDR3 is built from 14 residues. The CDR3 nucleotides are TGTGCCAGCAGTGACACTACAGGGAGGAAGCCCCAGCATTTT. This gives the protein CASSDTTGRKPQHF.

A word on this clonotype: Relative to the germline gene, one junction end is altered; a read error may explain this. J is TRBJ1-1 and V is TRBV7-7; D is uncertain. The CDR3 is 13 residues long. From germline, CDR1 is SSHAT and CDR2 FNYEAQ (reference sequence). CDR3: CASSQANRPEAFF. The CDR3 DNA follows: TGTGCTAGCAGCCAAGCGAATAGACCTGAAGCTTTCTTT.